A selection of T cell receptor beta chains follows, all from one sample in a study of cytomegalovirus exposure and HLA in healthy donors. Sequencing was performed with immunoSEQ multiplex PCR; in TCRdb, only in-frame clones are kept and a portion is missing. The sample has 180,000 or so clones, 75% to 85% seen once. The material sequenced was PBMCs. These receptor sequences come from a female donor in good health and CMV-seronegative. CDR3s include the opening cysteine and the closing phenylalanine or tryptophan. D genes are given only for firm matches. Size is omitted from some rows. Given values are once, few, many or a class for expanded clones.

CDR3nt	CDR3aa	abundance	v_gene	j_gene	d_gene
TGTGCCACCGCCGCGGACTACTGGGAGACCCAGTACTTC	CATAADYWETQYF	once	TRBV27	TRBJ2-5	.
TGCAGCGTTGGCGGGAGGGTCACAGATACGCAGTATTTT	CSVGGRVTDTQYF	.	TRBV29-1	TRBJ2-3	TRBD2
TGCGCCAGCAGCTTAGACAGGGGGAGGGCAGATACGCAGTATTTT	CASSLDRGRADTQYF	few	TRBV5-1	TRBJ2-3	TRBD1
TGTGCCAGCAGCCCACGGACAGGGGGAACTGGGGCCAACGTCCTGACTTTC	CASSPRTGGTGANVLTF	.	TRBV7-3	TRBJ2-6	TRBD1
TGTGCCAGCAGCTCCCTCGGTGTTCAGCCCCAGCATTTT	CASSSLGVQPQHF	.	TRBV7-9	TRBJ1-5	.
TGTGCCAGCAGTCTGGACTTTTATTACAATGAGCAGTTCTTC	CASSLDFYYNEQFF	.	TRBV6-1	TRBJ2-1	.
TGTGCCAGCAACAGGGAAGCCAAAAACATTCAGTACTTC	CASNREAKNIQYF	.	TRBV6-1	TRBJ2-4	.
TGTGCCAGTAGTATGGGCGGAGGCTCTGAGCAGTTCTTC	CASSMGGGSEQFF	.	TRBV19	TRBJ2-1	.
TGTGCCAGCAGTTACTCCGCAGGTCCGACACCGAGTCCGCAGTATTTT	CASSYSAGPTPSPQYF	.	TRBV6-5	TRBJ2-3	.
TGTGCCAGCAGCTTAGATCCGGGACAGGGACGCGAGCAGTACTTC	CASSLDPGQGREQYF	.	TRBV7-2	TRBJ2-7	TRBD1
TGTGCCAGCACCGACACTAGATACTCCGAGACCCGGTACTTC	CASTDTRYSETRYF	.	TRBV2	TRBJ2-5	.
TGTGCCAGCAGTGATCAAAGACTAGCGGGGGGGCTCAGAGACATTCAGTACTTC	CASSDQRLAGGLRDIQYF	.	TRBV6-1	TRBJ2-4	TRBD2
TGTGCCAGCAGCTTGGCCGGGACAAGGAACACTGAAGCTTTCTTT	CASSLAGTRNTEAFF	.	TRBV5-8	TRBJ1-1	.
TGTGCCAGCAGCGTAAGGACAGCCACTAGCTCTGGAAACACCATATATTTT	CASSVRTATSSGNTIYF	.	TRBV14	TRBJ1-3	.
TGTGCCAGCAGCGTAGAGGGAGTGGGACAGGGTAGGAGAAACACCATATATTTT	CASSVEGVGQGRRNTIYF	.	TRBV9	TRBJ1-3	TRBD1
TGCGCCAGCAGTGACACAGGGGGACAAGAGACCCAGTACTTC	CASSDTGGQETQYF	few	TRBV10-1	TRBJ2-5	TRBD1
TGTGCCATCACTAGCGGGGTTTACACCGGGGAGCTGTTTTTT	CAITSGVYTGELFF	.	TRBV10-3	TRBJ2-2	TRBD2
TGTGCCAGCAGTTACTCGACAGGGTTTGAAAAACTGTTTTTT	CASSYSTGFEKLFF	.	TRBV6-5	TRBJ1-4	TRBD1
TGTGCCAGCAGCGTAGGTCCCAGCGGGAGGGCCGCAGATACGCAGTATTTT	CASSVGPSGRAADTQYF	.	TRBV9	TRBJ2-3	TRBD2
TGTGCCAGCAGCGTAGAACCGGGAGAAGAGACCCAGTACTTC	CASSVEPGEETQYF	few	TRBV9	TRBJ2-5	.
TGTGCCAGCAGCCCTCCTCACGGTCTGACCTACGAGCAGTACTTC	CASSPPHGLTYEQYF	.	TRBV9	TRBJ2-7	.
TGTGCTGGGGACAAGAACACTGAAGCTTTCTTT	CAGDKNTEAFF	.	TRBV30	TRBJ1-1	.
TGCGCCAGCAGCCAAGGGCTAGCGGGGGGATGGACCGGGGAGCTGTTTTTT	CASSQGLAGGWTGELFF	.	TRBV4-3	TRBJ2-2	TRBD2
TGTGCCAGCAGTTCCGGAGGGGAGGGCTACGAGCAGTACTTC	CASSSGGEGYEQYF	once	TRBV28	TRBJ2-7	TRBD2
TGTGCTAGTGGTAAACCCCAGGGAAACACCATATATTTT	CASGKPQGNTIYF	.	TRBV12-5	TRBJ1-3	.
TGTGCCAGCAGTCTCAGGGGGGCGCAAGCTTTCTTT	CASSLRGAQAFF	.	TRBV27	TRBJ1-1	TRBD1
TGTGCCAGCTCACCAGGGGAGGGCCAGCCCCAGCATTTT	CASSPGEGQPQHF	.	TRBV18	TRBJ1-5	.
TGCGCCAGCAGCTCCGCAGGGGGGACAGGGGGTGATTTGAACACCGGGGAGCTGTTTTTT	CASSSAGGTGGDLNTGELFF	.	TRBV4-3	TRBJ2-2	TRBD1
TGTGCCAGAGGAACAGGGGATCGGGCTTTCTTT	CARGTGDRAFF	.	TRBV30	TRBJ1-1	TRBD1
TGTGCCAGCAGTGTTACGGGAGGGTTTAGTGAGCAGTTCTTC	CASSVTGGFSEQFF	few	TRBV25-1	TRBJ2-1	TRBD2
TGTGCCAGCAGCTTTCGACAGGGGGCTGGCACAGATACGCAGTATTTT	CASSFRQGAGTDTQYF	.	TRBV11-3	TRBJ2-3	TRBD1
TGCGCCAGCAGCCGCGTGACAGGGGGCGCGTGGGGCTACACCTTC	CASSRVTGGAWGYTF	.	TRBV4-3	TRBJ1-2	TRBD1
TGTGCCAGCAGCTTGTATAGCGGAGGGGACACTGAAGCTTTCTTT	CASSLYSGGDTEAFF	.	TRBV5-6	TRBJ1-1	.
TGTGCCGGCAGTCTAGGGACAGGAAGACAAGAGACCCAGTACTTC	CAGSLGTGRQETQYF	.	TRBV2	TRBJ2-5	TRBD1
TGTGCCAGCTCACCAGATCAGGTTCCTCCTATCAGCGGCTACACCTTC	CASSPDQVPPISGYTF	.	TRBV18	TRBJ1-2	.
TGTGCCAGCAGCTTGGGACAACCCATGAACACCGGGGAGCTGTTTTTT	CASSLGQPMNTGELFF	.	TRBV5-4	TRBJ2-2	.
TGTGCCAGCAGTCTAGCGGGAGGTTCCTACAATGAGCAGTTCTTC	CASSLAGGSYNEQFF	.	TRBV27	TRBJ2-1	TRBD2
TGTGCCTGTCTGGGGGGACGCTCCTACAATGAGCAGTTCTTC	CACLGGRSYNEQFF	.	TRBV30	TRBJ2-1	.
TGTGCCAGCGTCTCGCGGGGAGGTTACAATGAGCAGTTCTTC	CASVSRGGYNEQFF	once	TRBV6-1	TRBJ2-1	.
TGTGCCACCCGAACAGGGGACGAGCAGTACTTC	CATRTGDEQYF	.	TRBV10-3	TRBJ2-7	TRBD1
TGTGCCAGCAGTTCCCCCGACAGGGGAAACTATGGCTACACCTTC	CASSSPDRGNYGYTF	.	TRBV6-5	TRBJ1-2	TRBD1
TGTGCCAGCAGCAGCAGCGGGAGACGGGTCGGAGGCGAGCAGTACTTC	CASSSSGRRVGGEQYF	.	TRBV7-2	TRBJ2-7	TRBD2
TGTGCCAGCAGTCCAGAGGCAGGGCCAAATCAGCCCCAGCATTTT	CASSPEAGPNQPQHF	.	TRBV27	TRBJ1-5	.
TGTGCCAGCAGTCTTGATTGGACAGGTCGGGGCCAGCCCCAGCATTTT	CASSLDWTGRGQPQHF	.	TRBV28	TRBJ1-5	TRBD1
TGCAGTGCTGACGGGAGGTACGAGCAGTACTTC	CSADGRYEQYF	.	TRBV20-1	TRBJ2-7	TRBD2
TGTGCCAGCAGTTCTACCTGGGGACAGCAGGTTCGGTGGGCTTTCTTT	CASSSTWGQQVRWAFF	.	TRBV6-5	TRBJ1-1	TRBD1
TGTGCCAGCAGTTACTCAAGGGCGGGGGCATACGAGCAGTACTTC	CASSYSRAGAYEQYF	.	TRBV6-5	TRBJ2-7	.
TGTGCCAGTAGCGCGTGGGGGGGAAGGAGCTATGGCTACACCTTC	CASSAWGGRSYGYTF	.	TRBV19	TRBJ1-2	.
TGTGCCAGCAGCTTTCTCCGGGACAGGGTTCTTGAAGCTTTCTTT	CASSFLRDRVLEAFF	once	TRBV7-9	TRBJ1-1	TRBD1
TGTGCCAGCGGGCCCCGCGAGACCCAGTACTTC	CASGPRETQYF	.	TRBV5-4	TRBJ2-5	.
TGTGCCAGTAGTCCCGCACAACAGCCCCAGCATTTT	CASSPAQQPQHF	.	TRBV19	TRBJ1-5	.
TGTGCCAGCAGAAGCGGGAGGTCATCCGGGGAGCTGTTTTTT	CASRSGRSSGELFF	.	TRBV6-5	TRBJ2-2	TRBD2